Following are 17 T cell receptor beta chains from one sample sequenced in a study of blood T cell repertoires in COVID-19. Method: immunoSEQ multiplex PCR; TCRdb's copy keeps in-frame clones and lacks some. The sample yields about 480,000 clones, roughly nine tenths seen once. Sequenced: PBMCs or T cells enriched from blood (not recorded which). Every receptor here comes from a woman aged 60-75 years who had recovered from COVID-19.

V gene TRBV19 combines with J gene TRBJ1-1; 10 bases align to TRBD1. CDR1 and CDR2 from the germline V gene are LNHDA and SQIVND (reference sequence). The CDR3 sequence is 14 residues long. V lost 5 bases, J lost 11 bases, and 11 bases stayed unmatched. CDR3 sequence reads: CASSQDRGRWDAFF. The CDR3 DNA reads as TGTGCCAGTAGTCAAGACAGGGGGCGATGGGACGCTTTCTTT.

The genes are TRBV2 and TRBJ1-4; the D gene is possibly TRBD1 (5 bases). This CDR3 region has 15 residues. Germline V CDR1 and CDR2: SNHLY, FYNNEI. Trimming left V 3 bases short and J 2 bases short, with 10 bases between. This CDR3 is CASSERGVTNEKLFF. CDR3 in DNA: TGTGCCAGCAGTGAGCGGGGGGTGACTAATGAAAAACTGTTTTTT. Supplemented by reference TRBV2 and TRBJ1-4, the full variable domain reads EPEVTQTPSHQVTQMGQEVILRCVPISNHLYFYWYRQILGQKVEFLVSFYNNEISEKSEIFDDQFSVERPDGSNFTLKIRSTKLEDSAMYFCASSERGVTNEKLFFGSGTQLSVL.

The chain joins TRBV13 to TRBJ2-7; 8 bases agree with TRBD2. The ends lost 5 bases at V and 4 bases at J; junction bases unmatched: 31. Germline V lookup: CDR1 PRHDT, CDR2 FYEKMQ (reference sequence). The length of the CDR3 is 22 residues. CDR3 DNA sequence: TGTGCCAGCAGCAATCTCACCCTTTTGAGCGGGGGCCCCCGACCATCTTTTTACGAGCAGTACGTC. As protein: CASSNLTLLSGGPRPSFYEQYV.

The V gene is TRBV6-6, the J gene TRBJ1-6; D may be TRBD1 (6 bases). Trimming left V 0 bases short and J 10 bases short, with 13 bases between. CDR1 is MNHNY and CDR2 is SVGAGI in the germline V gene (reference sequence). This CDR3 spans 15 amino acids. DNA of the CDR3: TGTGCCAGCAGTTACTCGGACAGTGTCCGATCACCCCTCCACTTT. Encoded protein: CASSYSDSVRSPLHF.

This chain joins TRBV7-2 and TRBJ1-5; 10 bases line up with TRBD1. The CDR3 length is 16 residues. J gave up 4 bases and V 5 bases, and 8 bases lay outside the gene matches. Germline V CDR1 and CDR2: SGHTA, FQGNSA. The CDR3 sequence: CASSVRQGAFNQPQHF. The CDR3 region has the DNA TGTGCCAGCAGCGTCCGACAGGGGGCGTTTAATCAGCCCCAGCATTTT.

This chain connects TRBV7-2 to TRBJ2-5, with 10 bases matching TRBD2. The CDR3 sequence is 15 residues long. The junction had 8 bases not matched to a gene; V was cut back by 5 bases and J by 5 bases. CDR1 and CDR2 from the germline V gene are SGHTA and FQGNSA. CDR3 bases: TGTGCCAGCAGCCACTCTAGCGGGGGATGGGAGACCCAGTACTTC. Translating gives CASSHSSGGWETQYF.

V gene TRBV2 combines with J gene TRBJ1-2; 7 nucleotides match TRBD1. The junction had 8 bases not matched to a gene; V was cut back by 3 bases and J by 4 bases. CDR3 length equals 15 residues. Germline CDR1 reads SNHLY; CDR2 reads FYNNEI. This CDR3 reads CASSETGMRFYGYTF. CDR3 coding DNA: TGTGCCAGCAGTGAGACAGGGATGAGGTTCTATGGCTACACCTTC.

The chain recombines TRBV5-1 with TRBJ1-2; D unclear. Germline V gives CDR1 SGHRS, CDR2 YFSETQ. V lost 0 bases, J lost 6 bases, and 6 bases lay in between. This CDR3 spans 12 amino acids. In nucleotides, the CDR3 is TGCGCCAGCAGCTTGGACCAGGATGGCTACACCTTC. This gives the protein CASSLDQDGYTF.

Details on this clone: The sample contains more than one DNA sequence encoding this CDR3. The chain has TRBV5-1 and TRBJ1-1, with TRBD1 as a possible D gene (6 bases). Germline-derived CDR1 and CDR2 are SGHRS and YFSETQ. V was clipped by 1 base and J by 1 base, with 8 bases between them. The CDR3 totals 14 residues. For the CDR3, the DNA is TGCGCCAGCAGCTTGACGGGACAGAACACTGAAGCTTTCTTT. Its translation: CASSLTGQNTEAFF.

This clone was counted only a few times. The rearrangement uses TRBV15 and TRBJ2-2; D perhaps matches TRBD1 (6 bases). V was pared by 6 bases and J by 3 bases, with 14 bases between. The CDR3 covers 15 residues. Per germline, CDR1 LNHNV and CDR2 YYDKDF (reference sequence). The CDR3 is CATSSQGSHTGELFF. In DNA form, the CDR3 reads TGTGCCACCAGTTCACAGGGAAGCCACACCGGGGAGCTGTTTTTT.

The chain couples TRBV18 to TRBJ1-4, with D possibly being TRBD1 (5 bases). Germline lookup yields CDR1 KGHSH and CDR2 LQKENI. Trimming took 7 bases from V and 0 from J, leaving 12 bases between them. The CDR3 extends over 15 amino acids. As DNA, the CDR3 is TGTGCCAGCTGCCGGGGACTAGCAACTAATGAAAAACTGTTTTTT. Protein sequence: CASCRGLATNEKLFF.

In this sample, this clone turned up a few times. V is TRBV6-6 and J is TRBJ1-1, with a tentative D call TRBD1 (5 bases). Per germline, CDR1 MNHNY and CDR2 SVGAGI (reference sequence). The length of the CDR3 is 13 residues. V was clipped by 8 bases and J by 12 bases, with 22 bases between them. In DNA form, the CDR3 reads TGTGCCAGCGTAACGGACCTTTCTAGGACAACTTTCTTT. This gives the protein CASVTDLSRTTFF.

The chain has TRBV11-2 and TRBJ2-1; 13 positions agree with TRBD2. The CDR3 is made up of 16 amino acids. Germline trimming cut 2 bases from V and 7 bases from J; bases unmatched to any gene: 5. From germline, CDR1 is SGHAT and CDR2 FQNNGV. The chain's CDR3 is CASSLKRTSGGNEQFF. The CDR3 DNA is TGTGCCAGCAGCTTAAAGAGGACTAGCGGGGGTAATGAGCAGTTCTTC.

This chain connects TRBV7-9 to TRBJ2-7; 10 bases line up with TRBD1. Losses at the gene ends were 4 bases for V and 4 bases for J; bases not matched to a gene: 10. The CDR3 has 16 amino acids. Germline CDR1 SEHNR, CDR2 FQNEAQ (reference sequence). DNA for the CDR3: TGTGCCAGCAGCTCAGGGCCGGGGACAGGGGAATACGAGCAGTACTTC. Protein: CASSSGPGTGEYEQYF.

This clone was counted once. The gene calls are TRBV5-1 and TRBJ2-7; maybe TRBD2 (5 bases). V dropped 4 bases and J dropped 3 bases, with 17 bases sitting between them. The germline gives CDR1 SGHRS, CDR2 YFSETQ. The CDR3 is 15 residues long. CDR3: CASSSRTAAYYEQYF. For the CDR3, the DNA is TGCGCCAGCAGCAGCCGGACTGCAGCCTACTACGAGCAGTACTTC.

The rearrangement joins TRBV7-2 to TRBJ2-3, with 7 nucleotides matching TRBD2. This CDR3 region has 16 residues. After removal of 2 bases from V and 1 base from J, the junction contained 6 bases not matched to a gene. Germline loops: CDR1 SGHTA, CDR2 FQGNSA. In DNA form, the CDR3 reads TGTGCCAGCAGCTTAATGTGGGGGGGTGGCACAGATACGCAGTATTTT. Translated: CASSLMWGGGTDTQYF.

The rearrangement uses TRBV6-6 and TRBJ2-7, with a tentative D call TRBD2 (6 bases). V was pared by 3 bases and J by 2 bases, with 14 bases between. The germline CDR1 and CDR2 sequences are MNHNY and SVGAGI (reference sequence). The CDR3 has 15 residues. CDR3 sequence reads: CASSYGASDAYEQYV. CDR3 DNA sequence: TGTGCCAGCAGTTATGGCGCTAGCGACGCCTACGAGCAGTACGTC.